What follows are 13 T cell receptor beta chains derived from one specimen sequenced in a study of OX40 agonist ivuxolimab in advanced cancers. TCRdb keeps only in-frame clones here, not all; method: immunoSEQ multiplex PCR. The data show more than 45,000 clones, around four fifths seen once. This material consisted of CD4+ or CD8+ T cells sorted from blood, taken in a trial of the OX40 agonist ivuxolimab. All receptors come from an adult with an advanced solid tumor such as melanoma, head and neck, liver or kidney cancer.

The chain is built from TRBV29-1 and TRBJ1-2; the D is unclear. This CDR3 has 11 amino acids. Germline CDR1 and CDR2: SQVTM and ANQGSEA. V lost 0 bases and J lost 2, with 1 base in between. The CDR3 reads CSVEENYGYTF. The CDR3 DNA sequence: TGCAGCGTTGAAGAAAACTATGGCTACACCTTC.

The rearrangement uses TRBV10-3 and TRBJ1-2, with 7 bases matching TRBD1. V dropped 6 bases and J dropped 6; count of bases not matched to a gene: 7. This CDR3 comprises 13 residues. Germline V gives CDR1 ENHRY, CDR2 SYGVKD. CDR3 sequence (DNA): TGTGCCATCAGCAGGGGGAAAGAGAATGGCTACACCTTC. Amino acid sequence: CAISRGKENGYTF.

The CDR3 spells CASSQESRAYNEQFF. The CDR3 nucleotides read TGCGCCAGCAGCCAAGAGAGCAGAGCCTACAATGAGCAGTTCTTC. The rearrangement links TRBV4-3 to TRBJ2-1; the D is unclear. The CDR3 loop spans 15 amino acids. CDR1 and CDR2 (germline): LGHNA, YSLEER. The ends were cut back, 0 bases at V and 2 bases at J, with 8 bases in the middle.

The rearrangement joins TRBV5-1 to TRBJ1-2, with 7 bases matching TRBD1. This CDR3 region has 13 residues. Unmatched junction bases numbered 4, after V lost 4 bases and J lost 4 bases. Germline V gene data show CDR1 as SGHRS and CDR2 as YFSETQ. The CDR3 DNA reads TGCGCCAGCAGCCTCCGACAGGGCTATGGCTACACCTTC. It codes for CASSLRQGYGYTF.

This clone was picked up a small number of times. This CDR3 reads CASSPGSITNEKLFF. CDR3 sequence (DNA): TGCGCCAGCAGCCCCGGGTCGATAACTAATGAAAAACTGTTTTTT. The chain is built from TRBV5-1 and TRBJ1-4; D is unclear. Germline V gene data show CDR1 as SGHRS and CDR2 as YFSETQ. V was clipped by 4 bases and J by 1 base, with 11 bases between them. The CDR3 is made up of 15 amino acids.

This sequence joins TRBV19 and TRBJ2-7, with TRBD1 as a possible D gene (6 bases). Germline V gives CDR1 LNHDA, CDR2 SQIVND (reference sequence). This CDR3 contains 16 residues. The V end was cut by 6 bases, the J end by 1 base, with 19 bases between. CDR3 sequence reads: CASSDPPDSVSYEQYF. CDR3 sequence (DNA): TGTGCCAGTAGCGACCCGCCGGACAGCGTTTCCTACGAGCAGTACTTC.

This chain connects TRBV13 to TRBJ2-2; TRBD2 agrees at 13 bases. The V gene end was trimmed by 5 bases and the J gene end by 0 bases; junction bases not matched to a gene: 6. The CDR3 loop spans 18 amino acids. The V gene's germline CDR1 is PRHDT and CDR2 FYEKMQ (reference sequence). CDR3 region: CASSQGLAGAANTGELFF. The CDR3 DNA is TGTGCCAGCAGCCAAGGACTAGCGGGGGCCGCGAACACCGGGGAGCTGTTTTTT.

This clone was seen once. This chain connects TRBV7-2 to TRBJ1-5; 11 nucleotides line up with TRBD1. The CDR3 totals 17 residues. Trimming cost V 5 bases and J 5 bases; bases outside gene matches: 11. CDR1 and CDR2 from the germline V gene are SGHTA and FQGNSA. The DNA of the CDR3 is TGTGCCAGCAGCCGAAGAGGACAGGGGGCGAGTGATCAGCCCCAGCATTTT. It specifies CASSRRGQGASDQPQHF.

The chain uses TRBV18 and TRBJ1-4; 9 bases line up with TRBD1. This CDR3 spans 14 amino acids. CDR1 KGHSH and CDR2 LQKENI come from the germline V gene. With V trimmed by 4 bases and J by 7 bases, 4 bases remained unmatched. The CDR3 region has the DNA TGTGCCAGCTCACACGACAGGGGGGGTGAAAAACTGTTTTTT. Its translation is CASSHDRGGEKLFF.

The chain is built from TRBV7-9 and TRBJ2-5, with D perhaps given as TRBD1 or TRBD2 (6 bases each). The CDR3 contains 13 residues. Trimming cost V 8 bases and J 5 bases, with 15 bases left between them. The V gene's germline CDR1 is SEHNR and CDR2 FQNEAQ (reference sequence). CDR3 amino acids: CASCRGEGETQYF. Here the CDR3 DNA reads TGTGCCAGCTGTAGGGGGGAAGGGGAGACCCAGTACTTC. Using reference TRBV7-9 and TRBJ2-5 for the parts outside the CDR3, the full variable domain is DTGVSQNPRHKITKRGQNVTFRCDPISEHNRLYWYRQTLGQGPEFLTYFQNEAQLEKSRLLSDRFSAERPKGSFSTLEIQRTEQGDSAMYLCASCRGEGETQYFGPGTRLLVL.

The gene calls are TRBV11-2 and TRBJ1-2; TRBD1 agrees at 8 bases. This CDR3 region has 13 residues. Germline-derived CDR1 and CDR2 are SGHAT and FQNNGV. Losses at the gene ends were 5 bases for V and 5 bases for J; bases not matched to a gene: 4. The CDR3 sequence: CASSPGQEYGYTF. CDR3 DNA: TGTGCCAGCAGCCCGGGACAGGAGTATGGCTACACCTTC.

V is TRBV6-6 and J is TRBJ2-3; the match to TRBD2 covers 12 bases. V was clipped by 4 bases and J by 4 bases; unmatched bases: 6. The germline gives CDR1 MNHNY, CDR2 SVGAGI (reference sequence). The CDR3 totals 16 residues. The CDR3 sequence: CASSSRTSGAPDTQYF. CDR3 DNA sequence: TGTGCCAGCAGTTCGAGGACTAGCGGGGCCCCAGATACGCAGTATTTT.

Of note for this clone: The DNA is left out, because the CDR3 cannot be placed on it with certainty; the CDR3 is given as TCRdb lists it. This chain uses TRBV18 with TRBJ2-3. Germline V CDR1 and CDR2: KGHSH, LQKENI. Ends included, the CDR3 has 16 residues. CDR3 amino acids: CASSPFGPGATDTQYF.